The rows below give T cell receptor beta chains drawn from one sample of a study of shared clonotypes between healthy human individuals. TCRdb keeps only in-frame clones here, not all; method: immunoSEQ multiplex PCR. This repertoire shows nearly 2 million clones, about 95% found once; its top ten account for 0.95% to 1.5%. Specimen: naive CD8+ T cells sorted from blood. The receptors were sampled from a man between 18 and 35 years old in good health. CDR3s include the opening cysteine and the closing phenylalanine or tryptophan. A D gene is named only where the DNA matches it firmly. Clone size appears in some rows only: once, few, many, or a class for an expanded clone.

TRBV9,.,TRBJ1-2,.,TGTGCCAGCAGCGCGGGGTATGGCTACACCTTC,CASSAGYGYTF
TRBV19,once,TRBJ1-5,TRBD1,TGTGCCAGTAGTGTAGACAGGGGAATCGGCGATAGCAATCAGCCCCAGCATTTT,CASSVDRGIGDSNQPQHF
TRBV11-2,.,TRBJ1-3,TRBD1,TGTGCCAGCAGCTCCGGACAGGGGGCCGACACCATATATTTT,CASSSGQGADTIYF
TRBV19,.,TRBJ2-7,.,TGTGCCAGTAGTGCATATCACCCCTACGAGCAGTACTTC,CASSAYHPYEQYF
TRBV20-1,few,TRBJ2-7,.,TGCAGTGCTAGAGATGACTACGAGCAGTACTTC,CSARDDYEQYF
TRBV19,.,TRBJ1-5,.,TGTGCCAGTAGTACCGGACCGGGACGGTTCAATCAGCCCCAGCATTTT,CASSTGPGRFNQPQHF
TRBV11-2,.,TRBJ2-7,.,TGTGCCAGCAGCCCAAACTCCTACGAGCAGTACTTC,CASSPNSYEQYF
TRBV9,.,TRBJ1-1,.,TGTGCCAGCAGCGTAGGGGGCACTAACACTGAAGCTTTCTTT,CASSVGGTNTEAFF
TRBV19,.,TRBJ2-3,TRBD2,TGTGCCAGTCCAGGACTAGCGGGAGTGAGGGATACGCAGTATTTT,CASPGLAGVRDTQYF
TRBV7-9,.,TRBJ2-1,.,TGTGCCAGCAGCCGTAGCGGTGAGCAGTTCTTC,CASSRSGEQFF
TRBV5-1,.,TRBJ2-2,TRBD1,TGCGCCAGCAGCAGGGGACAGGGGACCACCGGGGAGCTGTTTTTT,CASSRGQGTTGELFF
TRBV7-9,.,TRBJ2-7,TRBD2,TGTGCCAGCAGTTTAGGGACTAGCGGTATTTACGAGCAGTACTTC,CASSLGTSGIYEQYF
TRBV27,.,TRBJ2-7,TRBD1,TGTGCCAGCAGTTTGCAGGGGGCGGGCGAGCAGTACTTC,CASSLQGAGEQYF
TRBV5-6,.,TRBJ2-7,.,TGTGCCAGCAGCTTGCTCACCCGGGACACCAAATCCTACGAGCAGTACTTC,CASSLLTRDTKSYEQYF
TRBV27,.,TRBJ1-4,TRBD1,TGTGCCAGCAGTCCACAGGGGTCGCAGGGAGGACTGTTTTTT,CASSPQGSQGGLFF
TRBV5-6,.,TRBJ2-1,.,TGTGCCAGCAGCTTTGGGGACAATGAGCAGTTCTTC,CASSFGDNEQFF
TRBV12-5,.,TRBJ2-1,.,TGTGCTAGTGGTAGGATCAATGAGCAGTTCTTC,CASGRINEQFF